The rows below give T cell receptor beta chains drawn from one sample of a study of T cells in Graves' hyperthyroidism and ophthalmopathy. A single record per CDR3 protein comes from TCRdb applying MiXCR to the multiplex PCR reads. The sample holds some 210,000 distinct CDR3 sequences; 17% are singletons and the top ten take around 52%. Input material: blood. Every receptor here comes from a man in his forties or fifties with Graves' hyperthyroidism. CDR3s include the opening cysteine and the closing phenylalanine or tryptophan. Fields, in order: V gene, D gene, J gene, clone size, CDR3 DNA, CDR3 protein. A D gene is named only where the DNA matches it firmly. Some rows mark clone size as missing; the rest say once, few, many or name a class of expanded clone.

V gene: TRBV11-2
D gene: TRBD1
J gene: TRBJ2-5
clone size: many
CDR3 DNA: TGTGCCAGCAGTCTGGACAGGGGTCGTATCGTGAAGACCCAGTACTTC
CDR3 protein: CASSLDRGRIVKTQYF

V gene: TRBV10-2
D gene: TRBD2
J gene: TRBJ2-1
clone size: -
CDR3 DNA: TGCGCCAGCAAGGCTAGCGGGAGTTGGGATGAGCAGTTCTTC
CDR3 protein: CASKASGSWDEQFF

V gene: TRBV27
D gene: -
J gene: TRBJ2-7
clone size: -
CDR3 DNA: TGTGCCAGCAGTCCCACCGAGCGGGTCCCCTACGAGCAGTACTTC
CDR3 protein: CASSPTERVPYEQYF

V gene: TRBV5-4
D gene: TRBD2
J gene: TRBJ2-2
clone size: -
CDR3 DNA: TGTGCCAGCAGCTATTACGCGGGAGACACCGGGGAGCTGTTTTTT
CDR3 protein: CASSYYAGDTGELFF

V gene: TRBV20-1
D gene: -
J gene: TRBJ2-7
clone size: many
CDR3 DNA: TGCAGTGTTGCACAGGGCTACGAGCAGTACTTC
CDR3 protein: CSVAQGYEQYF

V gene: TRBV20-1
D gene: TRBD2
J gene: TRBJ2-2
clone size: -
CDR3 DNA: TGCAGTGCTAGAGATCGCGGGAGGGCCGCCGGGGAGCTGTTTTTT
CDR3 protein: CSARDRGRAAGELFF

V gene: TRBV11-3
D gene: TRBD1
J gene: TRBJ1-2
clone size: many
CDR3 DNA: TGTGCCAGCAGCTCTCCAGGGGGCCGGGGCTACACCTTC
CDR3 protein: CASSSPGGRGYTF

V gene: TRBV3-1
D gene: TRBD1
J gene: TRBJ1-2
clone size: many
CDR3 DNA: TGTGCCAGCAGCCAATCAGGGGGCGCCGGTGGCTACACCTTC
CDR3 protein: CASSQSGGAGGYTF

V gene: TRBV9
D gene: TRBD1
J gene: TRBJ1-2
clone size: -
CDR3 DNA: TGTGCCAGCAGCGAAGGACAGGGGTGGGACTATGGCTACACCTTC
CDR3 protein: CASSEGQGWDYGYTF

V gene: TRBV30
D gene: -
J gene: TRBJ1-3
clone size: many
CDR3 DNA: TGTGCCTGGAGCGTTGGACTGATCTCTGGAAACACCATATATTTT
CDR3 protein: CAWSVGLISGNTIYF

V gene: TRBV24-1
D gene: -
J gene: TRBJ1-2
clone size: few
CDR3 DNA: TGTGCCACCGGGGGGCCCGATGGCTACACCTTC
CDR3 protein: CATGGPDGYTF

V gene: TRBV7-2
D gene: -
J gene: TRBJ2-7
clone size: -
CDR3 DNA: TGTGCCAGCAGCTTGTCCAGGGGCTACGAGCAGTACTTC
CDR3 protein: CASSLSRGYEQYF

V gene: TRBV5-5
D gene: -
J gene: TRBJ1-3
clone size: few
CDR3 DNA: TGTGCCAGCAGCTCCAGGTGGAGCTCTGGAAACACCATATATTTT
CDR3 protein: CASSSRWSSGNTIYF

V gene: TRBV6-6
D gene: -
J gene: TRBJ2-2
clone size: few
CDR3 DNA: TGTGCCAGCAGTTACTCCCCGGTGGGGGCGGGGACCGGGGAGCTGTTTTTT
CDR3 protein: CASSYSPVGAGTGELFF

V gene: TRBV3-1
D gene: -
J gene: TRBJ1-1
clone size: many
CDR3 DNA: TGTGCCAGCAGCCAGGCAAACTTGAACACTGAAGCTTTCTTT
CDR3 protein: CASSQANLNTEAFF

V gene: TRBV5-4
D gene: -
J gene: TRBJ2-6
clone size: -
CDR3 DNA: TGTGCCAGCAGATCCCGTTACTCTGGGGCCAACGTCCTGACTTTC
CDR3 protein: CASRSRYSGANVLTF

V gene: TRBV11-3
D gene: -
J gene: TRBJ1-2
clone size: -
CDR3 DNA: TGTGCCAGCAGCTTAGTGGGGGCAGACTATGGCTACACCTTC
CDR3 protein: CASSLVGADYGYTF

V gene: TRBV12-5
D gene: TRBD2
J gene: TRBJ2-3
clone size: many
CDR3 DNA: TGTGCTAGTGGGCGGACTAGCGGGAGCACAGATACGCAGTATTTT
CDR3 protein: CASGRTSGSTDTQYF

V gene: TRBV12-3/TRBV12-4
D gene: -
J gene: TRBJ1-5
clone size: -
CDR3 DNA: TGTGCCAGCAACTACGGAGTCAATCAGCCCCAGCATTTT
CDR3 protein: CASNYGVNQPQHF

V gene: TRBV3-1
D gene: TRBD1
J gene: TRBJ2-5
clone size: many
CDR3 DNA: TGTGCCAGCAGCAACATACAGGGGGAGACCCAGTACTTC
CDR3 protein: CASSNIQGETQYF

V gene: TRBV15
D gene: -
J gene: TRBJ1-1
clone size: -
CDR3 DNA: TGTGCCACCAGCAGGGCGGGAGGGGCGAACACTGAAGCTTTCTTT
CDR3 protein: CATSRAGGANTEAFF

V gene: TRBV3-1
D gene: -
J gene: TRBJ2-5
clone size: -
CDR3 DNA: TGTGCCAGCAGCCAAGATTTTGGGAGTCAAGAGACCCAGTACTTC
CDR3 protein: CASSQDFGSQETQYF

V gene: TRBV19
D gene: -
J gene: TRBJ1-5
clone size: few
CDR3 DNA: TGTGCCAGTAGACCTCCAGGGTATAGCAATCAGCCCCAGCATTTT
CDR3 protein: CASRPPGYSNQPQHF

V gene: TRBV29-1
D gene: TRBD2
J gene: TRBJ2-1
clone size: few
CDR3 DNA: TGCAGCGCCACGGGACTAGCGGGGAGGATAGGGAGGTCCTACAATGAGCAGTTCTTC
CDR3 protein: CSATGLAGRIGRSYNEQFF

V gene: TRBV18
D gene: -
J gene: TRBJ1-1
clone size: many
CDR3 DNA: TGTGCCAGCTCCCTAGGGGTTGGGGACACTGAAGCTTTCTTT
CDR3 protein: CASSLGVGDTEAFF

V gene: TRBV4-1
D gene: TRBD2
J gene: TRBJ2-7
clone size: few
CDR3 DNA: TGCGCCAGCAGCCTAATTGTGGAGCGGGAGTACGAGCAGTACTTC
CDR3 protein: CASSLIVEREYEQYF

V gene: TRBV7-3
D gene: -
J gene: TRBJ2-3
clone size: many
CDR3 DNA: TGTGCCAGCAGCTCGGGACGGGCAGATACGCAGTATTTT
CDR3 protein: CASSSGRADTQYF

V gene: TRBV12-3/TRBV12-4
D gene: TRBD2
J gene: TRBJ2-1
clone size: -
CDR3 DNA: TGTGCCAGCAGTATCAGCGGGAGGGCCTACAATGAGCAGTTCTTC
CDR3 protein: CASSISGRAYNEQFF

V gene: TRBV20-1
D gene: -
J gene: TRBJ1-1
clone size: many
CDR3 DNA: TGCAGTGCTAGTACGGGGTGGGACACTGAAGCTTTCTTT
CDR3 protein: CSASTGWDTEAFF

V gene: TRBV2
D gene: -
J gene: TRBJ2-2
clone size: many
CDR3 DNA: TGTGCCAGCAGAGCCGCCCAGAACACCGGGGAGCTGTTTTTT
CDR3 protein: CASRAAQNTGELFF

V gene: TRBV5-5
D gene: -
J gene: TRBJ1-3
clone size: -
CDR3 DNA: TGTGCCAGCAGCCTACCCAGGGGATCTGGAAACACCATATATTTT
CDR3 protein: CASSLPRGSGNTIYF

V gene: TRBV5-8
D gene: -
J gene: TRBJ2-3
clone size: many
CDR3 DNA: TGTGCCAGCAGAGAAGCGGAGTTCACAGATACGCAGTATTTT
CDR3 protein: CASREAEFTDTQYF

V gene: TRBV30
D gene: TRBD1
J gene: TRBJ2-7
clone size: few
CDR3 DNA: TGTGCCTGGAGAGGGACAGGAGATTACGAGCAGTACTTC
CDR3 protein: CAWRGTGDYEQYF

V gene: TRBV7-3
D gene: TRBD2
J gene: TRBJ2-1
clone size: -
CDR3 DNA: TGTGCCAGCAGCAAGACTAGCGGGAATGAGCAGTTCTTC
CDR3 protein: CASSKTSGNEQFF

V gene: TRBV7-2
D gene: -
J gene: TRBJ2-7
clone size: -
CDR3 DNA: TGTGCCAGCAGCACAGAGCGGAGCTCCTACGAGCAGTACTTC
CDR3 protein: CASSTERSSYEQYF

V gene: TRBV11-2
D gene: TRBD1
J gene: TRBJ1-2
clone size: many
CDR3 DNA: TGTGCCAGCAGCCGGACAGGGCTCTATGGCTACACCTTC
CDR3 protein: CASSRTGLYGYTF

V gene: TRBV12-3/TRBV12-4
D gene: TRBD1
J gene: TRBJ1-3
clone size: -
CDR3 DNA: TGTGCCAGCATCAACAGGGGGCTTGGAAACACCATATATTTT
CDR3 protein: CASINRGLGNTIYF

V gene: TRBV7-2
D gene: TRBD1
J gene: TRBJ2-5
clone size: many
CDR3 DNA: TGTGCCAGCAGCCTGGGACAGGTTTTTAGGCAAGAGACCCAGTACTTC
CDR3 protein: CASSLGQVFRQETQYF

V gene: TRBV6-1
D gene: TRBD1
J gene: TRBJ2-7
clone size: many
CDR3 DNA: TGTGCCAGCAGCCGGGACAGTACTTCCTACGAGCAGTACTTC
CDR3 protein: CASSRDSTSYEQYF